This entry lists 2 T cell receptor beta chains sequenced from one sample in a study of T cells in Graves' hyperthyroidism and ophthalmopathy. What was amplified from RNA transcripts were TCR beta CDR3 regions. Carried out on the TCR CDR3, a first-round RT-PCR used the HTBI primer set. Each CDR3 protein gets one entry after TCRdb re-called the multiplex PCR reads with MiXCR. In the table there are around 55,000 distinct CDR3 sequences, approximately 48% of which are singletons. The sequenced sample consisted of blood. These TCRs come from a woman aged 50 to 60 with Graves' ophthalmopathy.

This clonotype has a count of ten or more. V and J are TRBV20-1 and TRBJ2-1, with a possible D match to TRBD2 (6 bases). Germline V CDR1 and CDR2: DFQATT, SNEGSKA (reference sequence). CDR3 length equals 13 residues. Trimming shortened V by 3 bases and J by 0 bases, and 6 bases separated the two germline ends. The CDR3 sequence: CSASGSSYNEQFF. For the CDR3, the DNA is TGCAGTGCTAGCGGGAGCTCCTACAATGAGCAGTTCTTC.

This clonotype appeared a few times. This chain joins TRBV6-2 or TRBV6-3 and TRBJ2-7; D is tentatively TRBD1 or TRBD2 (5 bases each). The V and J ends lost 7 bases and 2 bases respectively, with 12 bases between them. CDR3 length: 13 residues. Germline loops: CDR1 MNHEY, CDR2 SVGEGT. CDR3 nucleotides: TGTGCCAGCATCGGGACGGCCGCCTACGAGCAGTACTTC. This codes for CASIGTAAYEQYF.